The 25 T cell receptor beta chains given below trace back to one sample, sequenced in a study of T cell clonotyping in hematopoietic cell transplantation (dated by TCRdb to about 2021). Library preparation was by the immunoSEQ multiplex PCR assay. TCRdb carries this immuneACCESS record with in-frame sequences only. Its versions omit some clonotypes, under half of them owing to an unresolved V gene in the studies checked, with the rest unexplained. The sample table records about 76,000 clones; 90% to 96% of these occur just once. Together, the top ten hold roughly 1.7% of the sample. Read against the paper, the sample's time point label means: recipient sample about 28 days before transplant, after cytoreduction. Specimen: peripheral blood mononuclear cells, collected before stem cell transplant. Receptor source: a woman aged 45-59 years with acute myeloid leukemia. Some clones in this sample may be carry-over from other donors' samples.

The J gene is TRBJ1-4, the V gene TRBV27, with D possibly matching TRBD1 (5 bases). Between the trimmed V and J ends, which lost 0 bases and 3 bases, there was a span of 11 bases. The CDR3 loop spans 16 amino acids. CDR1 and CDR2 (germline): MNHEY, SMNVEV (reference sequence). The chain's CDR3 is CASSLSWTRANEKLFF. CDR3 sequence (DNA): TGTGCCAGCAGTTTATCGTGGACAAGGGCTAATGAAAAACTGTTTTTT.

The chain couples TRBV28 to TRBJ2-2; D not resolved. CDR1 MDHEN and CDR2 SYDVKM come from the germline V gene. V lost 4 bases to trimming and J lost 6 bases, with 6 bases between them. The CDR3 is 12 residues long. CDR3 sequence: CASSYRAGELFF. The CDR3 coding sequence is TGTGCCAGCAGTTACCGTGCCGGGGAGCTGTTTTTT.

The J gene is TRBJ1-5, the V gene TRBV30, with D unclear. The V end lost 0 bases, the J end lost 4 bases, and 7 bases lay between the germline ends. Germline V gives CDR1 GTSNPN, CDR2 SVGIG (reference sequence). The CDR3 has 13 amino acids. The CDR3 DNA follows: TGTGCCTGGAGTGTCAACGGGAATCAGCCCCAGCATTTT. It translates to CAWSVNGNQPQHF.

The genes are TRBV6-5 and TRBJ2-1; no reliable D call. This CDR3 comprises 16 residues. Trimming left V 4 bases short and J 7 bases short, with 20 bases between. Germline-derived CDR1 and CDR2 are MNHEY and SVGAGI. CDR3 bases: TGTGCCAGCAGTTCGCAAACGGGCCCCCAAAGGAATGAGCAGTTCTTC. Translated: CASSSQTGPQRNEQFF.

The J gene is TRBJ1-5, the V gene TRBV6-5; 8 nucleotides line up with TRBD1. The CDR3 has 14 residues. Germline V CDR1 and CDR2: MNHEY, SVGAGI. The V gene end was trimmed by 6 bases and the J gene end by 2 bases; junction bases not matched to a gene: 3. CDR3 loop: CASSRGQGNQPQHF. The CDR3 region has the DNA TGTGCCAGCAGCCGGGGACAGGGCAATCAGCCCCAGCATTTT.

The chain links TRBV5-1 to TRBJ2-3, with D perhaps assigned TRBD1 or TRBD2 (5 bases each). There are 16 residues in the CDR3. V was trimmed by 4 bases and J by 3 bases, leaving 18 bases between them. CDR1 SGHRS and CDR2 YFSETQ come from the germline V gene. The CDR3 here is CASSGEGRVNTDTQYF. Here the CDR3 DNA reads TGCGCCAGCAGCGGCGAGGGGCGGGTGAATACAGATACGCAGTATTTT.

The rearrangement joins TRBV28 to TRBJ2-3, with D maybe TRBD2 (6 bases). CDR3 length equals 16 residues. Germline lookup yields CDR1 MDHEN and CDR2 SYDVKM. Trimming shortened V by 6 bases and J by 7 bases, and 23 bases separated the two germline ends. The CDR3 sequence: CASRFLGSGSTYTQYF. CDR3 coding DNA: TGTGCCAGCAGATTTCTCGGTAGCGGCTCTACTTATACGCAGTATTTT. The full variable domain, in which reference TRBV28 and TRBJ2-3 provide the parts outside the CDR3, is DVKVTQSSRYLVKRTGEKVFLECVQDMDHENMFWYRQDPGLGLRLIYFSYDVKMKEKGDIPEGYSVSREKKERFSLILESASTNQTSMYLCASRFLGSGSTYTQYFGPGTRLTVL.

J is TRBJ2-3 and V is TRBV7-6; TRBD2 might be the D (6 bases). V was pared by 0 bases and J by 3 bases, with 10 bases between. The CDR3 loop spans 15 amino acids. CDR1 is SGHVS, CDR2 FNYEAQ, per germline. The CDR3 loop is CASSLAGGVTDTQYF. CDR3 bases: TGTGCCAGCAGCTTAGCGGGGGGAGTGACAGATACGCAGTATTTT.

The V call is TRBV5-1, the J call TRBJ2-3; no firm D call. The germline V gene has CDR1 SGHRS and CDR2 YFSETQ. The ends were cut back, 4 bases at V and 3 bases at J, with 6 bases in the middle. This CDR3 has 12 residues. CDR3 in amino acids: CASSRITDTQYF. DNA of the CDR3: TGCGCCAGCAGCCGGATTACAGATACGCAGTATTTT.

The chain carries TRBV30 and TRBJ1-2; TRBD1 matches 9 bases. Germline CDR1 reads GTSNPN; CDR2 reads SVGIG (reference sequence). The CDR3 has 13 amino acids. Trimming cost V 5 bases and J 4 bases; bases outside gene matches: 5. This CDR3 reads CAWSGTGLYGYTF. Here the CDR3 DNA reads TGTGCCTGGTCCGGGACAGGGCTCTATGGCTACACCTTC.

The V gene is TRBV6-1, the J gene TRBJ1-1; no definite D call. This CDR3 has 13 amino acids. Per germline, CDR1 MNHNS and CDR2 SASEGT. V shed 7 bases and J shed 9 bases, with 18 bases lying between them. The CDR3 bases are TGTGCCAGCAAACTCTCGGGATTCTTGAAAGCTTTCTTT. Amino acids: CASKLSGFLKAFF.

This rearrangement joins TRBV5-1 to TRBJ2-5; D gene ambiguous. CDR1 and CDR2 (germline): SGHRS, YFSETQ. Trimming shortened V by 0 bases and J by 0 bases, and 12 bases separated the two germline ends. The CDR3 sequence is 16 residues long. For the CDR3, the DNA is TGCGCCAGCAGCTTGGCTGGGTCGCAGTACCAAGAGACCCAGTACTTC. Amino acids: CASSLAGSQYQETQYF.

The V call is TRBV19, the J call TRBJ1-4; D remains unclear. The germline V gene encodes CDR1 LNHDA and CDR2 SQIVND (reference sequence). CDR3 length: 10 residues. V lost 8 bases and J 8 bases, leaving 6 bases between the germline ends. The CDR3 is CASGREKLFF. CDR3 in DNA: TGTGCCAGTGGTCGAGAAAAACTGTTTTTT.

This clone was recorded a few times. The CDR3 sequence is CAWVPRTTEAFF. CDR3 nucleotides: TGTGCCTGGGTCCCCAGGACCACTGAAGCTTTCTTT. The gene calls are TRBV30 and TRBJ1-1; D uncertain. Germline loops: CDR1 GTSNPN, CDR2 SVGIG (reference sequence). V was trimmed by 5 bases and J by 4 bases, leaving 11 bases between them. The length of the CDR3 is 12 residues.

The chain joins TRBV28 to TRBJ1-2; no firm D call. The CDR3 has 12 amino acids. The germline CDR1 and CDR2 sequences are MDHEN and SYDVKM. Trimming removed 3 bases at V and 4 bases at J, with 6 bases between. The CDR3 bases are TGTGCCAGCAGTTTGGGTGGCTATGGCTACACCTTC. This gives the protein CASSLGGYGYTF.

This clone occurred a few times. The chain employs TRBV14 and TRBJ1-3; the D is unclear. The V end was cut by 1 base, the J end by 0 bases, with 13 bases between. Germline-derived CDR1 and CDR2 are SGHDN and FVKESK. This CDR3 is 17 amino acids long. The CDR3 DNA reads as TGTGCCAGCAGCCAAGTGGCTAAGAAGGGCTCTGGAAACACCATATATTTT. This codes for CASSQVAKKGSGNTIYF.

This clone has only one observation. The rearrangement uses TRBV5-1 and TRBJ1-4; D is unclear. In germline, CDR1 is SGHRS, CDR2 YFSETQ. The CDR3 spans 14 residues. V was cut by 1 base and J by 0 bases, with 4 bases left in between. CDR3 residues: CASSLSTTNEKLFF. Written as DNA, the CDR3 is TGCGCCAGCAGCTTGTCAACAACTAATGAAAAACTGTTTTTT.

V and J are TRBV30 and TRBJ2-1; TRBD1 matches 8 bases. This CDR3 is 17 amino acids long. Germline CDR1 reads GTSNPN; CDR2 reads SVGIG (reference sequence). Trimming cost V 2 bases and J 1 base; bases outside gene matches: 10. The CDR3 reads CAWSIRTGFRSYNEQFF. The CDR3 DNA sequence: TGTGCCTGGAGTATCAGGACAGGGTTTAGGTCCTACAATGAGCAGTTCTTC.

V is TRBV6-5 and J is TRBJ1-4; TRBD1 might be the D (5 bases). The CDR3 loop spans 15 amino acids. V was shortened by 2 bases and J by 8 bases, with 15 bases between the two germline ends. Germline V gene data show CDR1 as MNHEY and CDR2 as SVGAGI. DNA of the CDR3: TGTGCCAGCAGTTACGAACCAGGGTATGGGGAAAAACTGTTTTTT. Its protein is CASSYEPGYGEKLFF.

This chain connects TRBV19 to TRBJ1-1; a possible D gene is TRBD1 (5 bases). Per the germline V gene, CDR1 is LNHDA and CDR2 is SQIVND (reference sequence). This CDR3 contains 15 residues. Trimming left V 5 bases short and J 2 bases short, with 15 bases between. The CDR3 is CASSDRDGQNTEAFF. The CDR3 nucleotides read TGTGCCAGTAGTGACCGGGACGGGCAAAACACTGAAGCTTTCTTT.

The chain is built from TRBV15 and TRBJ2-7; TRBD1 matches 9 bases. Germline CDR1 reads LNHNV; CDR2 reads YYDKDF (reference sequence). The CDR3 runs 16 residues. J lost 3 bases, V lost 1 base, and 7 bases had no gene match. The CDR3 region is CATSRVLQGAGYEQYF. The CDR3, as DNA: TGTGCCACCAGCAGAGTTTTACAGGGGGCGGGCTACGAGCAGTACTTC.

The chain combines TRBV6-5 with TRBJ2-1; D call uncertain. The CDR3 totals 11 residues. CDR1 and CDR2 from the germline V gene are MNHEY and SVGAGI. Trimming took 7 bases from V and 7 from J, leaving 8 bases between them. The CDR3 loop reads CASIYGNEQFF. As DNA, the CDR3 is TGTGCCAGCATCTACGGGAATGAGCAGTTCTTC.

CDR3 nucleotides: TGCGCCAGCAGCTTGACTAGCGGATCCTCTGGGGCCAACGTCCTGACTTTC. Residues: CASSLTSGSSGANVLTF. The rearrangement links TRBV5-1 to TRBJ2-6; 8 positions match TRBD2. Per germline, CDR1 SGHRS and CDR2 YFSETQ. This CDR3 spans 17 amino acids. Trimming cost V 1 base and J 0 bases; bases outside gene matches: 3.

The chain links TRBV30 to TRBJ2-7, with TRBD1 matching 7 bases. The germline V gene encodes CDR1 GTSNPN and CDR2 SVGIG (reference sequence). CDR3 length: 13 residues. J was trimmed by 3 bases and V by 5 bases; bases with no gene match: 7. The CDR3 loop is CAWRGQSLYEQYF. In DNA, the CDR3 is TGTGCCTGGCGGGGACAGTCCCTCTACGAGCAGTACTTC.

This clone has just a few counts. CDR3 nucleotides: TGTGCCAGCAGGGGACAGGCCCCCCTCTACGAGCAGTACTTC. Encoded protein: CASRGQAPLYEQYF. V gene TRBV5-4 combines with J gene TRBJ2-7, with 8 bases aligning to TRBD1. The CDR3 has 14 residues. CDR1 and CDR2 from the germline V gene are SGHNT and YYREEE (reference sequence). The ends lost 5 bases at V and 3 bases at J; junction bases unmatched: 7.